Here is one TCR beta chain with its context. Germline V gives CDR1 SGHTA, CDR2 FQGNSA. The CDR3 totals 13 residues. The V end lost 3 bases, the J end lost 8 bases, and 13 bases lay between the germline ends. In the original workflow: Counts of nucleated cells, estimated from reference gene primer amplification, were obtained. TCRdb's table, derived via immunoSEQ multiplex PCR, lists solely in-frame clones and lacks some. V and J calls and clone size are those listed in that table; D and trimming were worked out from the DNA. The sample has 59,000 or so clones; roughly 85% are singletons. This sample was taken from a study of blood T cell repertoires in COVID-19. Turning to the study itself: COVID-19 samples, acute and convalescent, were from the United States, Italy and Spain. Sources were T cells, B-cell-depleted T cells, or PBMCs; the material itself was cDNA or gDNA.

The sequenced material came from peripheral blood. The TCR comes from a man in his sixties with acute or convalescent COVID-19. The chain joins TRBV7-2 to TRBJ1-2; D gene uncertain. For the CDR3, the DNA is TGTGCCAGCAGCTTTGCGGGAAGACGAGGCTACACCTTC. Translated, it gives CASSFAGRRGYTF.